Listed here are 32 T cell receptor beta chains from one sample, sequenced in a study of control samples from healthy donors and cancer patients. The data were produced by immunoSEQ multiplex PCR, yet TCRdb's version contains in-frame clones alone and is incomplete. The table includes roughly 170,000 clones, just over 85% detected once. The specimen sequenced was blood. The receptors shown here come from a woman aged 25-40 years in good health.

The V call is TRBV5-1, the J call TRBJ1-2; D gene unclear. The V gene's germline CDR1 is SGHRS and CDR2 YFSETQ. The CDR3 spans 13 residues. V was cut by 1 base and J by 6 bases, with 10 bases left in between. The CDR3 protein is CASSLIDGDGYTF. The CDR3 bases are TGCGCCAGCAGCTTGATTGATGGGGATGGCTACACCTTC.

This sequence joins TRBV6-2 or TRBV6-3 and TRBJ2-7; D gene uncertain. This CDR3 comprises 15 residues. V lost 5 bases to trimming and J lost 2 bases, with 16 bases between them. Germline V gene lookup returns CDR1 MNHEY and CDR2 SVGEGT. In nucleotides, the CDR3 is TGTGCCAGCAGTCCCCAGGCACAAACCACCTACGAGCAGTACTTC. Translated, it gives CASSPQAQTTYEQYF.

Concerning this clone: Within the sample, other DNA sequences also encode this same CDR3. The CDR3 region has the DNA TGCGCCAGCAGCCTCTTTTTCCTTGGCCGGGGGGGGACGGGGGAGCTGTTTTTT. Protein sequence: CASSLFFLGRGGTGELFF. This sequence joins TRBV23-1 and TRBJ2-2; 8 bases match TRBD2. TRBV23-1 is an open reading frame, and its role is uncertain. The V segment lost 6 bases and the J segment 8 bases; nucleotides outside the gene matches: 20. This CDR3 comprises 18 residues.

The gene calls are TRBV5-1 and TRBJ2-1; possibly TRBD2 for D (5 bases). This CDR3 has 14 amino acids. V lost 0 bases and J lost 10, with 14 bases in between. Germline V gives CDR1 SGHRS, CDR2 YFSETQ. The CDR3 DNA sequence: TGCGCCAGCAGCTTGGTTGGGCAGACGGGGGAGCAGTTCTTC. Its translation is CASSLVGQTGEQFF.

The chain recombines TRBV3-1 (or the pseudogene TRBV3-2) with TRBJ2-3; D might be TRBD2 (6 bases). The V gene lost 1 base and the J gene lost 4 bases, with 12 bases spanning the gap. The CDR3 extends over 15 amino acids. CDR1 and CDR2 (germline): LGHDT, YNNKEL (reference sequence). This chain's CDR3 is CASSQGYGSADTQYF. Written as DNA, the CDR3 is TGTGCCAGCAGCCAAGGGTACGGGAGCGCAGATACGCAGTATTTT.

The rearrangement uses TRBV6-5 and TRBJ2-1; 12 positions agree with TRBD1. V shed 6 bases and J 10 bases; nucleotides not matched to a gene: 10. The length of the CDR3 is 15 residues. Per the germline V gene, CDR1 is MNHEY and CDR2 is SVGAGI. CDR3 coding DNA: TGTGCCAGCAGACCCGGGACAGGGGGCTTACAAGAGCAGTTCTTC. This translates into CASRPGTGGLQEQFF.

The J gene is TRBJ1-4, the V gene TRBV6-1, with D possibly being TRBD1 (5 bases). Germline CDR1 reads MNHNS; CDR2 reads SASEGT. V was shortened by 0 bases and J by 6 bases, with 11 bases between the two germline ends. The CDR3 is 15 residues long. The DNA for the CDR3 is TGTGCCAGCAGTGAAGCCCCAGGGTCAGATGAAAAACTGTTTTTT. This translates into CASSEAPGSDEKLFF.

The V call is TRBV9, the J call TRBJ2-3, with 9 bases that match TRBD2. Germline V gene sequence: CDR1 SGDLS, CDR2 YYNGEE. V shed 0 bases, J shed 4 bases, and the junction held 3 bases outside the gene matches. The CDR3 is made up of 15 amino acids. CDR3 residues: CASSVEAGGADTQYF. The DNA for the CDR3 is TGTGCCAGCAGCGTAGAGGCGGGAGGGGCAGATACGCAGTATTTT.

This clone was found once. The chain joins TRBV7-8 to TRBJ1-5; D is uncertain. CDR1 is SGHVS and CDR2 is FQNEAQ in the germline V gene. The CDR3 spans 14 residues. V was shortened by 5 bases and J by 7 bases, with 15 bases between the two germline ends. As DNA, the CDR3 is TGTGCCAGCAGCGGTACCGGGATTCGGCAGCCCCAGCATTTT. This translates into CASSGTGIRQPQHF.

V is TRBV3-1 (or the pseudogene TRBV3-2) and J is TRBJ1-6; no firm D call. CDR3 length: 15 residues. Trimming took off 3 bases at V and 1 base at J, with 7 bases between the two ends. Germline-derived CDR1 and CDR2 are LGHDT and YNNKEL (reference sequence). The CDR3 loop reads CASSHRGSYNSPLHF. CDR3 coding DNA: TGTGCCAGCAGCCATCGGGGTTCCTATAATTCACCCCTCCACTTT.

The chain carries TRBV11-2 and TRBJ2-1; 14 bases match TRBD2. V lost 5 bases to trimming and J lost 5 bases; unmatched junction nucleotides: 2. This CDR3 spans 15 amino acids. Germline-derived CDR1 and CDR2 are SGHAT and FQNNGV. The CDR3 bases are TGTGCCAGCAGCCAGACTAGCGGGGGGGACAATGAGCAGTTCTTC. It translates to CASSQTSGGDNEQFF. Filled out from reference TRBV11-2 and TRBJ2-1, the complete variable domain reads EAGVAQSPRYKIIEKRQSVAFWCNPISGHATLYWYQQILGQGPKLLIQFQNNGVVDDSQLPKDRFSAERLKGVDSTLKIQPAKLEDSAVYLCASSQTSGGDNEQFFGPGTRLTVL.

CDR3 region: CASSQGQGHRYEQYV. The CDR3 bases are TGTGCCAGCAGCCAAGGACAGGGCCACAGATACGAGCAGTACGTC. The rearrangement links TRBV3-1 (or the pseudogene TRBV3-2) to TRBJ2-7, with 7 bases identical to TRBD1. V trimming: 1 base; J trimming: 4 bases; junction bases outside the gene matches: 7. This CDR3 is built from 15 residues. Germline V lookup: CDR1 LGHDT, CDR2 YNNKEL (reference sequence).

CDR3 region: CASSKVTSGPTGELFF. The CDR3 DNA reads as TGTGCCAGTAGTAAGGTGACTAGCGGACCCACCGGGGAGCTGTTTTTT. The rearrangement uses TRBV19 and TRBJ2-2, with TRBD2 identical over 9 bases. V lost 4 bases to trimming and J lost 4 bases; unmatched junction nucleotides: 7. CDR1 is LNHDA, CDR2 SQIVND, per germline (reference sequence). The CDR3 extends over 16 amino acids. The whole variable domain, remainder taken from reference TRBV19 and TRBJ2-2, is DGGITQSPKYLFRKEGQNVTLSCEQNLNHDAMYWYRQDPGQGLRLIYYSQIVNDFQKGDIAEGYSVSREKKESFPLTVTSAQKNPTAFYLCASSKVTSGPTGELFFGEGSRLTVL.

The chain has TRBV18 and TRBJ1-4, with TRBD1 matching 7 bases. Trimming at V came to 5 bases and at J to 5 bases, leaving 8 bases not matched to a gene. Per the germline V gene, CDR1 is KGHSH and CDR2 is LQKENI. The length of the CDR3 is 15 residues. In nucleotides, the CDR3 is TGTGCCAGCTCATCGAGACAGGGACTGAATGAAAAACTGTTTTTT. The encoded protein is CASSSRQGLNEKLFF.

V usage is TRBV27 and J usage is TRBJ2-2; 7 bases align to TRBD1. The CDR3 length is 17 residues. Germline V gene sequence: CDR1 MNHEY, CDR2 SMNVEV (reference sequence). V lost 6 bases and J lost 1; bases outside the gene matches: 11. DNA of the CDR3: TGTGCCAGCAGGTCAAAAACGGACAGGAAGAACACCGGGGAGCTGTTTTTT. This sequence encodes CASRSKTDRKNTGELFF.

The chain combines TRBV3-1 (or the pseudogene TRBV3-2) with TRBJ2-1; 8 nucleotides align to TRBD2. The CDR3 spans 16 residues. J lost 5 bases, V lost 0 bases, and 6 bases had no gene match. Germline V lookup: CDR1 LGHDT, CDR2 YNNKEL (reference sequence). The CDR3 DNA is TGTGCCAGCAGCCAAGATACCAGCGGGGGACACAATGAGCAGTTCTTC. It specifies CASSQDTSGGHNEQFF.

The chain combines TRBV27 with TRBJ2-2; TRBD1 agrees at 8 bases. The length of the CDR3 is 15 residues. The germline V gene encodes CDR1 MNHEY and CDR2 SMNVEV (reference sequence). The junction had 8 bases not matched to a gene; V was cut back by 8 bases and J by 3 bases. The CDR3 region has the DNA TGTGCCAGCGGAGGGACAGGAGCTTACACCGGGGAGCTGTTTTTT. Translating it yields CASGGTGAYTGELFF.

This clone was seen a few times. The chain combines TRBV6-2 or TRBV6-3 with TRBJ1-2, with D hard to call. The V end lost 2 bases, the J end lost 6 bases, and 10 bases lay between the germline ends. Germline CDR1 is MNHEY and CDR2 is SVGEGT. CDR3 length: 13 residues. Here the CDR3 reads CASSYNINHGYTF. The CDR3, as DNA: TGTGCCAGCAGTTACAACATAAACCATGGCTACACCTTC.

The rearrangement links TRBV28 to TRBJ2-1; the match to TRBD2 covers 7 bases. The germline gives CDR1 MDHEN, CDR2 SYDVKM. The length of the CDR3 is 16 residues. Trimming cost V 4 bases and J 7 bases; bases outside gene matches: 13. CDR3 nucleotides: TGTGCCAGCAGTTCACTACTAGCGAAGAGGAAGAATGAGCAGTTCTTC. It encodes CASSSLLAKRKNEQFF.

V usage is TRBV18 and J usage is TRBJ1-2; 7 nucleotides agree with TRBD1. Per germline, CDR1 KGHSH and CDR2 LQKENI. CDR3 size: 13 residues. V lost 6 bases and J lost 10; bases outside the gene matches: 11. The CDR3 spells CASSFGTATHYTF. For the CDR3, the DNA is TGTGCCAGCTCTTTCGGGACAGCGACACACTACACCTTC.

In this sample, this clone turned up many times. The chain combines TRBV6-4 with TRBJ2-1; perhaps TRBD1 as D (7 bases). The CDR3 spans 13 residues. Trimming pared 2 bases from V and 7 bases from J, leaving 9 bases between. Germline V lookup: CDR1 MRHNA, CDR2 SNTAGT. In DNA, the CDR3 is TGTGCCAGCAGTGACGCGGGACAGAATGAGCAGTTCTTC. Protein sequence: CASSDAGQNEQFF.

This chain uses TRBV6-5 with TRBJ1-4; D not certain. Trimming stripped 7 bases from V and 0 bases from J, with 12 bases between. The V gene's germline CDR1 is MNHEY and CDR2 SVGAGI. The CDR3 spans 15 residues. The CDR3 DNA reads TGTGCCAGCATGGCTGGCAGCACAACTAATGAAAAACTGTTTTTT. This codes for CASMAGSTTNEKLFF.

The genes are TRBV7-9 and TRBJ2-7; D unresolved. This CDR3 region has 14 residues. Trimming left V 2 bases short and J 2 bases short, with 10 bases between. The V gene's germline CDR1 is SEHNR and CDR2 FQNEAQ (reference sequence). CDR3 sequence (DNA): TGTGCCAGCAGCTTATTATCAGTCCCCTACGAGCAGTACTTC. Its protein is CASSLLSVPYEQYF.

This chain joins TRBV30 and TRBJ2-5; D may be TRBD1 (5 bases). Between the trimmed V and J ends, which lost 1 base and 3 bases, there was a span of 6 bases. The CDR3 is 12 residues long. Germline V lookup: CDR1 GTSNPN, CDR2 SVGIG (reference sequence). CDR3 sequence: CAWSAGKETQYF. In nucleotides, the CDR3 is TGTGCCTGGAGTGCAGGGAAAGAGACCCAGTACTTC. Based on the CDR3 plus reference TRBV30 and TRBJ2-5, the full variable domain is SQTIHQWPATLVQPVGSPLSLECTVEGTSNPNLYWYRQAAGRGLQLLFYSVGIGQISSEVPQNLSASRPQDRQFILSSKKLLLSDSGFYLCAWSAGKETQYFGPGTRLLVL.

The CDR3 here is CASSLPPGQLNTGELFF. The CDR3 DNA reads TGCGCCAGCAGCCTACCCCCGGGACAGCTGAACACCGGGGAGCTGTTTTTT. The chain employs TRBV4-1 and TRBJ2-2, with 7 bases matching TRBD1. Germline V CDR1 and CDR2: MGHRA, YSYEKL. This CDR3 has 17 residues. V shed 4 bases and J 1 base; nucleotides not matched to a gene: 9.

V usage is TRBV7-2 and J usage is TRBJ2-7, with 11 nucleotides matching TRBD2. The CDR3 contains 14 residues. Germline assignment: CDR1 SGHTA and CDR2 FQGNSA. The J segment lost 7 bases and the V segment lost 1 base, leaving 3 bases of the junction unmatched. The CDR3 DNA follows: TGTGCCAGCAGCTTAGGGTCTAGCGGGAGGGAGCAGTACTTC. It yields the protein CASSLGSSGREQYF.

This chain uses TRBV5-1 with TRBJ1-2; D remains unclear. The ends were cut back, 4 bases at V and 0 bases at J, with 16 bases in the middle. Germline V CDR1 and CDR2: SGHRS, YFSETQ. The CDR3 totals 16 residues. The CDR3 DNA follows: TGCGCCAGCAGCCCCGTCGTACTGAAAGCTAACTATGGCTACACCTTC. This translates into CASSPVVLKANYGYTF.

The J gene is TRBJ2-3, the V gene TRBV15; unclear D gene. The CDR3 is 15 residues long. With 0 bases removed from V and 0 bases from J, the gap between germline ends came to 7 bases. Germline CDR1 LNHNV, CDR2 YYDKDF (reference sequence). CDR3 DNA: TGTGCCACCAGCAGAGATGCCACTAGCACAGATACGCAGTATTTT. It codes for CATSRDATSTDTQYF.

This chain joins TRBV9 and TRBJ2-5; 12 bases map to TRBD1. The V segment lost 5 bases and the J segment 5 bases; nucleotides outside the gene matches: 7. CDR3 length: 15 residues. Germline V lookup: CDR1 SGDLS, CDR2 YYNGEE. The CDR3 reads CASSTGTGGRETQYF. DNA for the CDR3: TGTGCCAGCAGTACCGGGACAGGGGGCCGGGAGACCCAGTACTTC.

The J gene is TRBJ2-1, the V gene TRBV10-3; 10 bases fit TRBD2. After removal of 8 bases from V and 9 bases from J, the junction contained 13 bases not matched to a gene. Germline V gene data show CDR1 as ENHRY and CDR2 as SYGVKD. The CDR3 sequence is 15 residues long. The CDR3 is CAIESLAGVGGEQFF. CDR3 bases: TGTGCCATCGAATCCCTAGCGGGGGTTGGAGGTGAGCAGTTCTTC.

The genes are TRBV2 and TRBJ2-3, with 13 nucleotides matching TRBD2. V was pared by 5 bases and J by 4 bases, with 12 bases of the junction left unmatched. Looked up from germline, CDR1 is SNHLY and CDR2 is FYNNEI. There are 18 residues in the CDR3. Here the CDR3 reads CASSRKTGLAGSADTQYF. Here the CDR3 DNA reads TGTGCCAGCAGTCGAAAGACGGGACTAGCGGGATCCGCAGATACGCAGTATTTT.

The chain has TRBV21-1 and TRBJ2-7; the DNA was not compared with TRBD2, the D call given in the table. TRBV21-1 is given as a pseudogene. This CDR3 comprises 19 residues. The DNA of the CDR3 is TGTGCCAGCAGCAAAATCCTCGGACTAGCGGGAGGGTCGGGCTACGAGCAGTACTTC. Its translation is CASSKILGLAGGSGYEQYF.